This T cell receptor beta chain was documented in a study of shared clonotypes between healthy human individuals. Deep level was the assay's run setting. Profiling relied on immunoSEQ multiplex PCR, and the TCRdb table lists in-frame clones only, not all of them. The sample records 330,000 or so clones, about 70% being singletons. This CDR3 region has 16 residues. With V trimmed by 2 bases and J by 3 bases, 9 bases remained unmatched. The V gene's germline CDR1 is KGHSH and CDR2 LQKENI. The chain combines TRBV18 with TRBJ1-1; 7 nucleotides line up with TRBD1. Material: memory CD4+ T cells sorted from blood. Regarding subset: CD45RA-negative fraction. The sequence came from a man aged 30-40 years in good health. The CDR3 loop is CASSPTSTGSDTEAFF. The CDR3 coding sequence is TGTGCCAGCTCACCAACATCGACAGGGTCGGACACTGAAGCTTTCTTT. The entire variable domain, with the rest obtained from reference TRBV18 and TRBJ1-1, is as follows: NAGVMQNPRHLVRRRGQEARLRCSPMKGHSHVYWYRQLPEEGLKFMVYLQKENIIDESGMPKERFSAEFPKEGPSILRIQQVVRGDSAAYFCASSPTSTGSDTEAFFGQGTRLTVV.